The 15 T cell receptor beta chains below all came from one sample that was sequenced in a study of blood T cell repertoires in COVID-19. Clones were sequenced by immunoSEQ multiplex PCR, and TCRdb holds only the in-frame ones, with some missing. The table lists 88,000 or so clones, 65% to 90% of them singletons. The source material was peripheral blood. The receptors were sampled from a man aged 60 to 69 with acute or convalescent COVID-19.

The sample holds one count of this clone. This sequence joins TRBV6-6 and TRBJ2-3; 8 positions agree with TRBD2. Germline trimming cut 7 bases from V and 5 bases from J; bases unmatched to any gene: 5. Germline assignment: CDR1 MNHNY and CDR2 SVGAGI (reference sequence). The CDR3 is made up of 13 amino acids. CDR3 bases: TGTGCCAGCACCCGGGGGGGAGGAGATACGCAGTATTTT. It specifies CASTRGGGDTQYF.

Only a few counts were recorded for this clone. This sequence joins TRBV11-3 and TRBJ1-5; D possibly corresponds to TRBD1 (6 bases). V was cut by 2 bases and J by 3 bases, with 20 bases left in between. CDR3 length equals 18 residues. Germline V gives CDR1 SGHNT, CDR2 YENEEA. CDR3 bases: TGTGCCAGCAGCTTATTTCCCCGGGGGCGGGAGGACAATCAGCCCCAGCATTTT. Translated, it gives CASSLFPRGREDNQPQHF. Using reference TRBV11-3 and TRBJ1-5 for the parts outside the CDR3, the full variable domain is EAGVVQSPRYKIIEKKQPVAFWCNPISGHNTLYWYLQNLGQGPELLIRYENEEAVDDSQLPKDRFSAERLKGVDSTLKIQPAELGDSAVYLCASSLFPRGREDNQPQHFGDGTRLSIL.

The J gene is TRBJ1-3, the V gene TRBV5-4, with no clear D. V lost 0 bases and J lost 0, with 7 bases in between. Germline V gene data show CDR1 as SGHNT and CDR2 as YYREEE (reference sequence). There are 15 residues in the CDR3. DNA for the CDR3: TGTGCCAGCAGCTTGGAGAGAGCCTCTGGAAACACCATATATTTT. This sequence encodes CASSLERASGNTIYF.

CDR3 residues: CASSPLQGPDTQYF. The CDR3 DNA follows: TGTGCCAGCAGTCCATTACAGGGCCCAGATACGCAGTATTTT. This chain joins TRBV27 and TRBJ2-3; tentatively, D is TRBD1 (6 bases). CDR1 and CDR2 from the germline V gene are MNHEY and SMNVEV (reference sequence). V was trimmed by 5 bases and J by 4 bases, leaving 13 bases between them. The CDR3 runs to 14 residues.

The V and J genes are TRBV5-6 and TRBJ1-6; D possibly corresponds to TRBD1 (5 bases). Per germline, CDR1 SGHDT and CDR2 YYEEEE. The CDR3 sequence is 15 residues long. Trimming stripped 4 bases from V and 2 bases from J, with 10 bases between. The CDR3 reads CASSLRQTYNSPLHF. CDR3 in DNA: TGTGCCAGCAGCCTCCGACAGACCTATAATTCACCCCTCCACTTT.

This clone was picked up one time. The chain uses TRBV13 and TRBJ1-1; D unresolved. Trimming left V 8 bases short and J 3 bases short, with 13 bases between. Germline V gives CDR1 PRHDT, CDR2 FYEKMQ (reference sequence). This CDR3 spans 13 amino acids. In DNA, the CDR3 is TGTGCCAGCTCCCGGGGTTATGACACTGAAGCTTTCTTT. It translates to CASSRGYDTEAFF.

The V call is TRBV6-5, the J call TRBJ2-1, with 8 positions matching TRBD1. This CDR3 is 15 amino acids long. Germline V CDR1 and CDR2: MNHEY, SVGAGI. Trimming took 2 bases from V and 4 from J; bases not matched to a gene: 4. For the CDR3, the DNA is TGTGCCAGCAGTTACGGGGACAGGCCTTACAATGAGCAGTTCTTC. Its translation: CASSYGDRPYNEQFF.

The rearrangement joins TRBV7-2 to TRBJ2-5, with 11 bases identical to TRBD2. The CDR3 length is 16 residues. CDR1 is SGHTA, CDR2 FQGNSA, per germline. After removal of 1 base from V and 2 bases from J, the junction contained 3 bases not matched to a gene. This chain's CDR3 is CASSLGASGGQETQYF. The DNA of the CDR3 is TGTGCCAGCAGCTTAGGGGCTAGCGGGGGGCAAGAGACCCAGTACTTC.

V usage is TRBV5-1 and J usage is TRBJ2-5; 8 bases fit TRBD1. The CDR3 runs 15 residues. V dropped 6 bases and J dropped 5; count of bases not matched to a gene: 12. The germline gives CDR1 SGHRS, CDR2 YFSETQ. DNA for the CDR3: TGCGCCAGCACCCCCTCAGGGGGCATAGGTGAGACCCAGTACTTC. This translates into CASTPSGGIGETQYF.

The CDR3 DNA is TGTGCCTGGGGGAGGGCTTATAACTATGGCTACACCTTC. This encodes CAWGRAYNYGYTF. The rearrangement uses TRBV30 and TRBJ1-2; D is ambiguous. V was pared by 5 bases and J by 1 base, with 11 bases between. Looked up from germline, CDR1 is GTSNPN and CDR2 is SVGIG (reference sequence). This CDR3 is built from 13 residues.

The chain joins TRBV6-5 to TRBJ2-5; a possible D gene is TRBD2 (6 bases). Trimming stripped 6 bases from V and 4 bases from J, with 18 bases between. The CDR3 consists of 15 residues. Germline V CDR1 and CDR2: MNHEY, SVGAGI. The CDR3: CASRQTSGVGETQYF. The CDR3 DNA reads TGTGCCAGCAGGCAGACTAGTGGGGTCGGAGAGACCCAGTACTTC.

The chain is built from TRBV29-1 and TRBJ2-2; D not resolved. V was clipped by 4 bases and J by 10 bases, with 16 bases between them. Per germline, CDR1 SQVTM and CDR2 ANQGSEA. This CDR3 is 13 amino acids long. The CDR3 DNA sequence: TGCAGCGTTGGTTTTAGATCGAGTCTGGAGCTGTTTTTT. Its translation: CSVGFRSSLELFF.

The rearrangement links TRBV7-2 to TRBJ1-2; 8 bases fit TRBD1. The CDR3 is 14 residues long. The ends lost 3 bases at V and 8 bases at J; junction bases unmatched: 8. The germline CDR1 and CDR2 sequences are SGHTA and FQGNSA. The CDR3 here is CASSFNGQGGGYTF. As DNA, the CDR3 is TGTGCCAGCAGCTTCAACGGACAGGGAGGGGGCTACACCTTC.

The chain's CDR3 is CASSQEVAGSTDTQYF. CDR3 nucleotides: TGTGCCAGCAGCCAGGAGGTAGCCGGCAGCACAGATACGCAGTATTTT. The chain couples TRBV2 to TRBJ2-3; possibly TRBD2 for D (5 bases). The germline V and J ends were trimmed by 6 bases and 0 bases, with 16 bases remaining between them. The CDR3 is 16 amino acids. CDR1 is SNHLY, CDR2 FYNNEI, per germline.

This clone is a singleton in its sample. The chain is built from TRBV19 and TRBJ2-3; 8 nucleotides agree with TRBD1. From germline, CDR1 is LNHDA and CDR2 SQIVND (reference sequence). The CDR3 covers 15 residues. Losses at the gene ends were 4 bases for V and 0 bases for J; bases not matched to a gene: 3. The DNA of the CDR3 is TGTGCCAGTAGTACACAGGGGGTTAGCACAGATACGCAGTATTTT. Translating it yields CASSTQGVSTDTQYF. Full variable domain (remainder filled in from reference TRBV19 and TRBJ2-3): DGGITQSPKYLFRKEGQNVTLSCEQNLNHDAMYWYRQDPGQGLRLIYYSQIVNDFQKGDIAEGYSVSREKKESFPLTVTSAQKNPTAFYLCASSTQGVSTDTQYFGPGTRLTVL.